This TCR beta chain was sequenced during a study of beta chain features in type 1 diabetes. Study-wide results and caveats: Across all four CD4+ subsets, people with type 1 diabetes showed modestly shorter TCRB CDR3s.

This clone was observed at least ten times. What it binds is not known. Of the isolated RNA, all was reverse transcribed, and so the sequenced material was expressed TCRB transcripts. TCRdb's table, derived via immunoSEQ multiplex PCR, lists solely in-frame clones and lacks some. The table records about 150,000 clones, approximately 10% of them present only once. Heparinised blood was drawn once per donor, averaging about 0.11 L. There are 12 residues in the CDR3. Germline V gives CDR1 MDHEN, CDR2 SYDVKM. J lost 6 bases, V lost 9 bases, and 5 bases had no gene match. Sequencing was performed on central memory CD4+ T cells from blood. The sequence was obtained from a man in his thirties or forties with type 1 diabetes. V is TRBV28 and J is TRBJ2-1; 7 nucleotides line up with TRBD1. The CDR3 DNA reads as TGTGCCAGTACTACAGGGGCCAATGAGCAGTTCTTC. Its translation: CASTTGANEQFF.